These 30 T cell receptor beta chains were sequenced from one sample in a study of response to subunit inactivated influenza vaccine. Using its own MiXCR run on the RT-PCR reads, TCRdb lists one record per CDR3 protein. The sample holds around 500,000 distinct CDR3 sequences, approximately 11% seen once. Specimen: PBMCs from blood, collected about 6 weeks after vaccination. These receptors were obtained from a man over 45 who received an inactivated influenza vaccine.

This clonotype was seen only a few times. The CDR3 reads CASSLLPGGVNYNEQFF. The CDR3 DNA sequence: TGCGCCAGCAGCTTGCTCCCAGGGGGCGTAAACTACAATGAGCAGTTCTTC. The J gene is TRBJ2-1, the V gene TRBV5-1; TRBD1 matches 8 bases. This CDR3 is built from 17 residues. In germline, CDR1 is SGHRS, CDR2 YFSETQ. The V gene end was trimmed by 1 base and the J gene end by 3 bases; junction bases not matched to a gene: 9.

CDR3 sequence: CSARDHLTGADTQYF. CDR3 coding DNA: TGCAGTGCTAGAGATCATTTGACGGGAGCAGATACGCAGTATTTT. The chain uses TRBV20-1 and TRBJ2-3, with a weak D call TRBD2 (6 bases). Germline lookup yields CDR1 DFQATT and CDR2 SNEGSKA (reference sequence). CDR3 size: 15 residues. Trimming cost V 0 bases and J 4 bases, with 14 bases left between them.

The J gene is TRBJ2-3, the V gene TRBV12-3 or TRBV12-4, with 8 positions matching TRBD1. With 6 bases clipped from V and 3 bases from J, the junction kept 8 bases outside the gene matches. The CDR3 length is 15 residues. CDR3 sequence: CASRERQGRTDTQYF. As DNA, the CDR3 is TGTGCCAGCAGAGAAAGACAGGGGCGAACAGATACGCAGTATTTT.

This clonotype has ten or more counts. The chain links TRBV29-1 to TRBJ2-5, with D tentatively TRBD1 or TRBD2 (5 bases each). Germline V gene data show CDR1 as SQVTM and CDR2 as ANQGSEA. Trimming pared 3 bases from V and 4 bases from J, leaving 15 bases between. The CDR3 has 14 amino acids. The CDR3 nucleotides are TGCAGCGTTGACTGGGGCGCTGGGGGAGAGACCCAGTACTTC. Its protein product is CSVDWGAGGETQYF. Full variable domain (missing parts from reference TRBV29-1 and TRBJ2-5): SAVISQKPSRDICQRGTSLTIQCQVDSQVTMMFWYRQQPGQSLTLIATANQGSEATYESGFVIDKFPISRPNLTFSTLTVSNMSPEDSSIYLCSVDWGAGGETQYFGPGTRLLVL.

The chain has TRBV27 and TRBJ2-5, with no clear D. V gave up 6 bases and J gave up 2 bases, with 10 bases separating them. Germline CDR1 is MNHEY and CDR2 is SMNVEV (reference sequence). There are 13 residues in the CDR3. CDR3: CASSSNNQETQYF. The DNA of the CDR3 is TGTGCCAGCAGCTCAAATAATCAAGAGACCCAGTACTTC.

This clonotype showed up many times. The rearrangement joins TRBV5-1 to TRBJ2-5, with 9 bases that match TRBD1. The J segment lost 2 bases and the V segment lost 0 bases, leaving 2 bases of the junction unmatched. CDR1 and CDR2 from the germline V gene are SGHRS and YFSETQ. The CDR3 runs 15 residues. The CDR3 here is CASSLETGGQETQYF. The CDR3 DNA is TGCGCCAGCAGCTTGGAGACAGGGGGGCAAGAGACCCAGTACTTC.

This clonotype was recorded many times. This sequence joins TRBV20-1 and TRBJ2-1, with a weak D call TRBD2 (6 bases). V lost 7 bases and J 3 bases, leaving 10 bases between the germline ends. Germline CDR1 and CDR2: DFQATT and SNEGSKA (reference sequence). The CDR3 loop spans 12 amino acids. The CDR3 sequence: CSVSGDYNEQFF. In DNA form, the CDR3 reads TGCAGTGTTAGCGGAGACTACAATGAGCAGTTCTTC.

This clonotype was counted only a few times. V usage is TRBV12-3 or TRBV12-4 and J usage is TRBJ1-4; no clear D gene. The length of the CDR3 is 15 residues. V shed 3 bases and J shed 0 bases, with 8 bases lying between them. In nucleotides, the CDR3 is TGTGCCAGCAGTTTGAAATCTTCAACTAATGAAAAACTGTTTTTT. Translated: CASSLKSSTNEKLFF.

V gene TRBV5-1 combines with J gene TRBJ2-5; unclear D gene. From germline, CDR1 is SGHRS and CDR2 YFSETQ. The CDR3 runs 15 residues. Deletions cut 4 bases from V and 0 bases from J, with 13 bases between. Here the CDR3 reads CASSPVRGNQETQYF. The CDR3 DNA reads as TGCGCCAGCAGCCCTGTCCGCGGTAACCAAGAGACCCAGTACTTC.

There are a few counts of this clonotype. The chain has TRBV29-1 and TRBJ2-7, with 7 bases that match TRBD2. Looked up from germline, CDR1 is SQVTM and CDR2 is ANQGSEA. The CDR3 consists of 12 residues. J lost 2 bases, V lost 4 bases, and 2 bases had no gene match. The CDR3: CSVGGGAYEQYF. In nucleotides, the CDR3 is TGCAGCGTTGGTGGGGGGGCCTACGAGCAGTACTTC.

This clonotype has only a few counts. This chain links TRBV7-2 with TRBJ2-7; D might be TRBD2 (5 bases). The CDR3 sequence is 12 residues long. Germline CDR1 reads SGHTA; CDR2 reads FQGNSA. With 5 bases removed from V and 6 bases from J, the gap between germline ends came to 11 bases. The DNA for the CDR3 is TGTGCCAGCAGCACCGGACTCTCCGAGCAGTACTTC. Translation: CASSTGLSEQYF.

In this sample, this clonotype turned up a few times. V and J are TRBV5-1 and TRBJ2-5, with D perhaps TRBD1 (6 bases). Per germline, CDR1 SGHRS and CDR2 YFSETQ. This CDR3 region has 14 residues. Trimming removed 4 bases from V and 4 bases from J, with 14 bases in between. CDR3 DNA sequence: TGCGCCAGCAGCGATGTACAGGGTTTAGAGACCCAGTACTTC. Protein: CASSDVQGLETQYF.

This chain links TRBV7-2 with TRBJ2-4; 7 bases agree with TRBD1. With V trimmed by 0 bases and J by 5 bases, 4 bases remained unmatched. The CDR3 runs 15 residues. The germline CDR1 and CDR2 sequences are SGHTA and FQGNSA. CDR3: CASSLARDRENIQYF. In DNA form, the CDR3 reads TGTGCCAGCAGCTTAGCCCGGGACAGAGAAAACATTCAGTACTTC.

This clonotype was seen a handful of times. The rearrangement joins TRBV24-1 to TRBJ1-1; D is possibly TRBD1 (6 bases). The CDR3 extends over 13 amino acids. Germline CDR1 and CDR2: KGHDR and SFDVKD. Trimming left V 4 bases short and J 3 bases short, with 8 bases between. CDR3 protein: CATSEAGDTEAFF. As DNA, the CDR3 is TGTGCCACCAGTGAGGCAGGGGACACTGAAGCTTTCTTT.

This clonotype was picked up a small number of times. The chain carries TRBV4-2 and TRBJ2-7; 11 positions match TRBD2. V lost 4 bases and J lost 6; bases outside the gene matches: 8. This CDR3 spans 15 amino acids. The germline CDR1 and CDR2 sequences are LGHNA and YNFKEQ. The CDR3 nucleotides read TGTGCCAGCAGCCTTACTAGCGGGGGCCGAGTCGAGCAGTACTTC. Residues: CASSLTSGGRVEQYF.

There are many counts of this clonotype. V and J are TRBV7-2 and TRBJ2-7, with D hard to call. Germline V gene lookup returns CDR1 SGHTA and CDR2 FQGNSA. This CDR3 is 12 amino acids long. The germline V and J ends were trimmed by 2 bases and 2 bases, with 4 bases remaining between them. The CDR3 here is CASSLNAYEQYF. CDR3 bases: TGTGCCAGCAGCTTAAACGCCTACGAGCAGTACTTC.

This clonotype was recorded a few times. CDR3 bases: TGTGCCATCAGTGACTCACTAGCGGGAGGGAGAAAAGAGGAGCAGTTCTTC. It is translated as CAISDSLAGGRKEEQFF. This chain joins TRBV10-3 and TRBJ2-1; 13 nucleotides match TRBD2. Trimming cost V 3 bases and J 10 bases; bases outside gene matches: 12. This CDR3 spans 17 amino acids. Germline-derived CDR1 and CDR2 are ENHRY and SYGVKD.

The chain carries TRBV10-3 and TRBJ2-1; D gene unclear. V lost 2 bases, J lost 3 bases, and 8 bases lay in between. Germline CDR1 reads ENHRY; CDR2 reads SYGVKD. CDR3 size: 14 residues. CDR3 coding DNA: TGTGCCATCAGTGAGCTTGACATCTACAATGAGCAGTTCTTC. Its translation: CAISELDIYNEQFF.

The chain couples TRBV15 to TRBJ2-3; D gene uncertain. Trimming pared 1 base from V and 5 bases from J, leaving 10 bases between. This CDR3 contains 14 residues. CDR1 is LNHNV and CDR2 is YYDKDF in the germline V gene (reference sequence). The CDR3 region is CATSRGRPGDTQYF. CDR3 DNA sequence: TGTGCCACCAGCAGAGGCAGGCCAGGAGATACGCAGTATTTT.

This chain links TRBV12-3 or TRBV12-4 with TRBJ2-2; TRBD1 agrees at 9 bases. V shed 5 bases, J shed 7 bases, and the junction held 11 bases outside the gene matches. The CDR3 spans 16 residues. CDR3: CASSAQTGGAGGELFF. Written as DNA, the CDR3 is TGTGCCAGCAGTGCACAAACAGGGGGCGCCGGCGGGGAGCTGTTTTTT.

This chain joins TRBV6-2 or TRBV6-3 and TRBJ1-5, with a possible D match to TRBD1 (6 bases). The V gene lost 6 bases and the J gene lost 5 bases, with 14 bases spanning the gap. CDR3 size: 14 residues. Germline CDR1 MNHEY, CDR2 SVGEGT. CDR3 coding DNA: TGTGCCAGCAGCCAGGGACAAAACGATCAGCCCCAGCATTTT. Amino acids: CASSQGQNDQPQHF.

The chain links TRBV12-3 or TRBV12-4 to TRBJ2-7; tentatively, D is TRBD1 (6 bases). V was clipped by 5 bases and J by 7 bases, with 21 bases between them. The CDR3 has 15 amino acids. In DNA form, the CDR3 reads TGTGCCAGCAGTAGGGACATCCCCCAGAGAGGGGAGCAGTACTTC. Protein sequence: CASSRDIPQRGEQYF.

The chain is built from TRBV20-1 and TRBJ1-4, with D unresolved. Germline CDR1 and CDR2: DFQATT and SNEGSKA (reference sequence). The CDR3 sequence is 11 residues long. V lost 7 bases and J lost 10, with 13 bases in between. CDR3 loop: CSGNWLGKLFF. As DNA, the CDR3 is TGCAGTGGAAATTGGCTGGGAAAACTGTTTTTT.

This clonotype was recorded at least ten times. The genes are TRBV20-1 and TRBJ2-3; 7 bases are shared with TRBD2. Trimming removed 0 bases from V and 0 bases from J; junction bases left unmatched: 3. The V gene's germline CDR1 is DFQATT and CDR2 SNEGSKA (reference sequence). The CDR3 sequence is 15 residues long. The CDR3 bases are TGCAGTGCTAGAGATCAAGCGGGGAGCACAGATACGCAGTATTTT. It yields the protein CSARDQAGSTDTQYF.

The chain combines TRBV20-1 with TRBJ2-5; 9 positions agree with TRBD1. CDR3 length equals 13 residues. The germline V gene has CDR1 DFQATT and CDR2 SNEGSKA (reference sequence). With 3 bases clipped from V and 2 bases from J, the junction kept 1 base outside the gene matches. In nucleotides, the CDR3 is TGCAGTGCTAGGACAGGGGGGCAAGAGACCCAGTACTTC. This encodes CSARTGGQETQYF.

The rearrangement joins TRBV20-1 to TRBJ2-5; D tentatively fits TRBD1 or TRBD2 (5 bases each). CDR3 length: 15 residues. V gave up 4 bases and J gave up 1 base, with 16 bases separating them. Germline V lookup: CDR1 DFQATT, CDR2 SNEGSKA (reference sequence). CDR3 DNA sequence: TGCAGTGCTACGGGCTGGGGGATAGGCCAAGAGACCCAGTACTTC. Translated: CSATGWGIGQETQYF.

Ten or more counts support this clonotype. The chain carries TRBV10-3 and TRBJ1-2; the D is unclear. The V end lost 3 bases, the J end lost 8 bases, and 16 bases lay between the germline ends. The CDR3 is 14 amino acids. The germline V gene has CDR1 ENHRY and CDR2 SYGVKD. CDR3: CAISERNVPWGYTF. The CDR3 nucleotides are TGTGCCATCAGTGAACGGAACGTACCCTGGGGCTACACCTTC.

This clonotype was detected ten times or more. This sequence joins TRBV12-3 or TRBV12-4 and TRBJ2-5, with D possibly TRBD1 on 6 matching bases. With 3 bases removed from V and 2 bases from J, the gap between germline ends came to 10 bases. This CDR3 comprises 14 residues. The CDR3 reads CASSFLTGQETQYF. For the CDR3, the DNA is TGTGCCAGCAGTTTCTTGACAGGACAAGAGACCCAGTACTTC.

This clonotype was recorded at least ten times. The chain has TRBV20-1 and TRBJ2-1; 10 positions match TRBD2. CDR1 DFQATT and CDR2 SNEGSKA come from the germline V gene (reference sequence). V trimming: 6 bases; J trimming: 10 bases; junction bases outside the gene matches: 15. CDR3 size: 15 residues. The CDR3 here is CSAPSLAGATREQFF. CDR3 coding DNA: TGCAGTGCCCCGTCCCTAGCGGGAGCCACGAGGGAGCAGTTCTTC.

This clonotype was seen a handful of times. V usage is TRBV6-5 and J usage is TRBJ2-1; possibly TRBD2 for D (6 bases). CDR3 length: 14 residues. V lost 1 base, J lost 5 bases, and 9 bases lay in between. Per germline, CDR1 MNHEY and CDR2 SVGAGI. CDR3 sequence: CASSYFRTNNEQFF. The DNA for the CDR3 is TGTGCCAGCAGTTACTTCAGGACTAACAATGAGCAGTTCTTC.